This is a list of T cell receptor beta chains from one sample in a study of T cell responses to AZD1222 COVID-19 vaccine. Sequencing used immunoSEQ multiplex PCR; TCRdb keeps in-frame clones, though not all of them. The sample includes some 150,000 clones, 70% to 90% of them seen just once. Material: peripheral blood, obtained 28 days after the second AZD1222 dose. The receptors shown here come from an adult who received the AZD1222 COVID-19 vaccine. The CDR3 runs from the conserved cysteine through the conserved F or W. A D gene is named only where the DNA matches it firmly. For some rows the clone size is stated as once, few or many, or as a class when expanded; others skip it.

cdr3_length,j_call,clone_size,v_call,d_call,cdr3_aa,cdr3_nt
14,TRBJ1-1,-,TRBV11-2,TRBD1,CASSQRQGTLGAFF,TGTGCCAGCAGTCAAAGACAGGGGACCCTGGGAGCTTTCTTT
11,TRBJ1-2,-,TRBV28,-,CASSTNYGYTF,TGTGCCAGCAGTACCAACTATGGCTACACCTTC
14,TRBJ2-7,-,TRBV28,-,CASRSLGWAYEQYF,TGTGCCAGCAGGTCTCTAGGGTGGGCCTACGAGCAGTACTTC
13,TRBJ1-6,-,TRBV5-4,-,CASSLDRVSPLHF,TGTGCCAGCAGCTTGGACAGGGTTTCACCCCTCCACTTT
15,TRBJ1-5,-,TRBV2,TRBD1,CASSSRQGGNQPQHF,TGTGCCAGCAGTTCGCGACAGGGTGGCAATCAGCCCCAGCATTTT
15,TRBJ2-7,once,TRBV5-6,-,CASSLRSGVSYEQYF,TGTGCCAGCAGCTTGAGAAGCGGTGTCTCCTACGAGCAGTACTTC
15,TRBJ2-1,-,TRBV9,-,CASSLGPSSYNEQFF,TGTGCCAGCAGCCTGGGACCCAGCTCCTACAATGAGCAGTTCTTC
15,TRBJ1-2,-,TRBV28,TRBD1,CASSFPYSGTGLYTF,TGTGCCAGCAGTTTCCCGTACTCCGGGACAGGTTTATACACCTTC
13,TRBJ1-1,-,TRBV19,-,CASSPMEGGEAFF,TGTGCCAGTAGCCCGATGGAGGGAGGTGAAGCTTTCTTT
18,TRBJ2-3,-,TRBV4-1,-,CASSQDRARRGRTDTQYF,TGCGCCAGCAGCCAAGATAGGGCTCGGCGGGGGCGAACAGATACGCAGTATTTT